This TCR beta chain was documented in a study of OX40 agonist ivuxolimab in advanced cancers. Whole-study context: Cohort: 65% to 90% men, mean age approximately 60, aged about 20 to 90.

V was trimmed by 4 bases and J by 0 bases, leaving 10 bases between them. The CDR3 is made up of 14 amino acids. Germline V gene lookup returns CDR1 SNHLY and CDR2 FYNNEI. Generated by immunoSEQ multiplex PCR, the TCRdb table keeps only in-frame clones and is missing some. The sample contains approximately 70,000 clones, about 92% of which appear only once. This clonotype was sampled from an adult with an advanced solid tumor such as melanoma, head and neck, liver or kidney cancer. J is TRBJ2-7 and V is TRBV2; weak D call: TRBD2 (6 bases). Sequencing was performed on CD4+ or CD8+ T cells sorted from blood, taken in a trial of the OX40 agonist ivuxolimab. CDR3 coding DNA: TGTGCCAGCAGTGCTAGCGCCTACTCCTACGAGCAGTACTTC. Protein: CASSASAYSYEQYF.